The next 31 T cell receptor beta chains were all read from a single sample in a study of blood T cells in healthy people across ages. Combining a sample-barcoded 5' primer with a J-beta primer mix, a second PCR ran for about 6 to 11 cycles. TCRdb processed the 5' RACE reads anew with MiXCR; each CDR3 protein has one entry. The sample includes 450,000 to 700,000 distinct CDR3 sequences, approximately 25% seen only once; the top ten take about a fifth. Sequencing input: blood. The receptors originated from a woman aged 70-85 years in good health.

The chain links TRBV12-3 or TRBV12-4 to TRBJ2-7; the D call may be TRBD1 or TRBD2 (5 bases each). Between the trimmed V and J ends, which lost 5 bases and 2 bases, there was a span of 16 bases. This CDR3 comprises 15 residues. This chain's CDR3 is CASSIRDGPTYEQYF. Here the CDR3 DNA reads TGTGCCAGCAGTATCCGGGACGGCCCCACCTACGAGCAGTACTTC.

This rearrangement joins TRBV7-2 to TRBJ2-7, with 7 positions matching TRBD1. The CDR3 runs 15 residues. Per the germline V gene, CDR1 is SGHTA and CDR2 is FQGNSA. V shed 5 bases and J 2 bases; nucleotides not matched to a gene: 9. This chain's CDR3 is CASSRTGQLTYEQYF. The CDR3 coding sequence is TGTGCCAGCAGCCGAACGGGACAGCTAACCTACGAGCAGTACTTC.

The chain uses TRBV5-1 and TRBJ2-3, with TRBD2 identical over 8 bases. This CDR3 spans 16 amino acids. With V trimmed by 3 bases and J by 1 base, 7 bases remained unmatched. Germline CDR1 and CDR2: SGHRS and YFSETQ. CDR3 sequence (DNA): TGCGCCAGCAGCTCGGGGGGGGCGGCCGGCACAGATACGCAGTATTTT. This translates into CASSSGGAAGTDTQYF.

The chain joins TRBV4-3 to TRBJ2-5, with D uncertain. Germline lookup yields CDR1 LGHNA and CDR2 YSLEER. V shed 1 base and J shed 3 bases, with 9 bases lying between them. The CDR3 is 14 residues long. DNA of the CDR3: TGCGCCAGCAGCCAAGTGGCTGTTAAAGAGACCCAGTACTTC. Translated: CASSQVAVKETQYF.

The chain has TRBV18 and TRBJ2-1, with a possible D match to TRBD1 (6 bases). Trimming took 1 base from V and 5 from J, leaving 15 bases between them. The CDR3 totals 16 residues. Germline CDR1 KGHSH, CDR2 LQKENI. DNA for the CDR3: TGTGCCAGCTCACCACTTGGCAGGGGTGGGGACAATGAGCAGTTCTTC. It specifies CASSPLGRGGDNEQFF.

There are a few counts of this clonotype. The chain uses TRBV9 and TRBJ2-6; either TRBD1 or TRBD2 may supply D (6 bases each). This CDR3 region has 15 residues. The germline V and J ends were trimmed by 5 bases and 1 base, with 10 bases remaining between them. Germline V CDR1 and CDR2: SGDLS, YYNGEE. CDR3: CASSKGGSGANVLTF. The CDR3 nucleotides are TGTGCCAGCAGTAAAGGGGGGTCTGGGGCCAACGTCCTGACTTTC.

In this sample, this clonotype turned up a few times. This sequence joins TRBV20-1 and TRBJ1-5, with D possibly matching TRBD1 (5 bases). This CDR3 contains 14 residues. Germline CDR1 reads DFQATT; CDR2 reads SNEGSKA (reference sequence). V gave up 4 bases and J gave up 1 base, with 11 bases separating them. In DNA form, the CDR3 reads TGCAGTGCTACCGACGGGGCCAGCAATCAGCCCCAGCATTTT. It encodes CSATDGASNQPQHF.

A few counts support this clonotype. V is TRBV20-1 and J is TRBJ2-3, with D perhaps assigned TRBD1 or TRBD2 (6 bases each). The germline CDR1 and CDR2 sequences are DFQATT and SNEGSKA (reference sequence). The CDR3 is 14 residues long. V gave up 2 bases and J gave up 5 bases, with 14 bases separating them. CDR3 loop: CSARRQEGRDTQYF. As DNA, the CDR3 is TGCAGTGCTAGACGACAGGAGGGGAGAGATACGCAGTATTTT.

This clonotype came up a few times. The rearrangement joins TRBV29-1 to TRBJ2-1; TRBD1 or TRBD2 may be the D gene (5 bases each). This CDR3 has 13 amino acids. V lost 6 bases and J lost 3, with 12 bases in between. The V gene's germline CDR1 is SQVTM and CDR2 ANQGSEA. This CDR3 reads CSVSSGSYNEQFF. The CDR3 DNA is TGCAGCGTAAGCTCAGGGAGCTACAATGAGCAGTTCTTC.

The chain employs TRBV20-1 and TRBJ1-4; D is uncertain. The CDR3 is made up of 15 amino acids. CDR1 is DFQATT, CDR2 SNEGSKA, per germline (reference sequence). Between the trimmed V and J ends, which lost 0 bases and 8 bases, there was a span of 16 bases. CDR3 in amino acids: CSARDANRRTEKLFF. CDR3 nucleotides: TGCAGTGCTAGAGATGCGAACAGAAGAACAGAAAAACTGTTTTTT.

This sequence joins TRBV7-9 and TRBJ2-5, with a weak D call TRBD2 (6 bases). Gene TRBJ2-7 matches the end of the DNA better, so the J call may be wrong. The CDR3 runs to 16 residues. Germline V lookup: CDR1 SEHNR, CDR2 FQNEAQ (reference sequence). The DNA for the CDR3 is TGTGCCAGCAGCTTAGGGCCAAGGCGGGGTGCCTACGAGCAGTACTTC. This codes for CASSLGPRRGAYEQYF.

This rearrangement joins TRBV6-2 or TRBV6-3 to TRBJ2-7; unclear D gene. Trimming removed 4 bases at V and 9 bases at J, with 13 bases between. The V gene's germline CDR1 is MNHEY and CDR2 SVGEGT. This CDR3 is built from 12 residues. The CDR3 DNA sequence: TGTGCCAGCAGTTTCGGACCGGCGATGCAGTACTTC. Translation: CASSFGPAMQYF.

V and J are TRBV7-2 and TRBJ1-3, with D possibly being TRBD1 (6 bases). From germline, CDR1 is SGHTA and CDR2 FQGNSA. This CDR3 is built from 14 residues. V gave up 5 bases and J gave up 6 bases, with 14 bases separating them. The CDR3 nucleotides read TGTGCCAGCAGCATGGGACAAGCCCAAAACACCATATATTTT. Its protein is CASSMGQAQNTIYF.

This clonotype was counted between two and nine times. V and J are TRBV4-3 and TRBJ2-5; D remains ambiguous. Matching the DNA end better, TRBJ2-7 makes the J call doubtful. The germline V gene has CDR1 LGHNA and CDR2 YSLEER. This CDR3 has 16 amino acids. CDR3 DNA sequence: TGCGCCAGCAGCCAAGATATCACCGGGTCCTCCTACGAGCAGTACTTC. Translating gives CASSQDITGSSYEQYF.

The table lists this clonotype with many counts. The CDR3 loop reads CSVAVSGGSNQPQHF. CDR3 nucleotide sequence: TGCAGCGTGGCCGTATCCGGTGGAAGCAATCAGCCCCAGCATTTT. The J gene is TRBJ1-5, the V gene TRBV29-1; D is uncertain. CDR1 is SQVTM, CDR2 ANQGSEA, per germline. The V and J ends lost 6 bases and 1 base respectively, with 16 bases between them. CDR3 length: 15 amino acids. The variable domain in full, completed from reference TRBV29-1 and TRBJ1-5, reads SAVISQKPSRDICQRGTSLTIQCQVDSQVTMMFWYRQQPGQSLTLIATANQGSEATYESGFVIDKFPISRPNLTFSTLTVSNMSPEDSSIYLCSVAVSGGSNQPQHFGDGTRLSIL.

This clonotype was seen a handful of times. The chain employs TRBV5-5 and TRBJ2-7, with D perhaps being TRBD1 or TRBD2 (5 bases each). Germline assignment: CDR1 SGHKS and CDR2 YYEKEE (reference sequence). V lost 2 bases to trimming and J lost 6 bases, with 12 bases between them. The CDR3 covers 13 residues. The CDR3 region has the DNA TGTGCCAGCAGCTTAGACCCTGGGGGCGAGCAGTACTTC. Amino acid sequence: CASSLDPGGEQYF. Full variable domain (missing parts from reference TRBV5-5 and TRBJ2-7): DAGVTQSPTHLIKTRGQQVTLRCSPISGHKSVSWYQQVLGQGPQFIFQYYEKEERGRGNFPDRFSARQFPNYSSELNVNALLLGDSALYLCASSLDPGGEQYFGPGTRLTVT.

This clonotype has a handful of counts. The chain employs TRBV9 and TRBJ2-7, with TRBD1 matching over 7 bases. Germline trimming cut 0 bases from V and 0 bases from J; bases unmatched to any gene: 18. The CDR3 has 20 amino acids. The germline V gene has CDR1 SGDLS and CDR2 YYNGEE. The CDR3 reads CASSVERGRIANPLSYEQYF. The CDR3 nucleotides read TGTGCCAGCAGCGTAGAAAGGGGGCGAATCGCTAACCCCCTCTCCTACGAGCAGTACTTC.

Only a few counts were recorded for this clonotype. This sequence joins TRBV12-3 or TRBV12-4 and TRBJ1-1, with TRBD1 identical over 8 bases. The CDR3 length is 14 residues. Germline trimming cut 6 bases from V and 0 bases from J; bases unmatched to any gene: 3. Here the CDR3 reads CASRLQGVNTEAFF. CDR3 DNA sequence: TGTGCCAGCAGGCTACAGGGGGTGAACACTGAAGCTTTCTTT.

The CDR3 sequence: CAISEGEGGSYEQYF. Written as DNA, the CDR3 is TGTGCCATCAGTGAGGGGGAGGGGGGGTCCTACGAGCAGTACTTC. V is TRBV10-3 and J is TRBJ2-7; tentatively, D is TRBD2 (7 bases). Germline assignment: CDR1 ENHRY and CDR2 SYGVKD. The ends were cut back, 2 bases at V and 1 base at J, with 12 bases in the middle. CDR3 length: 15 amino acids.

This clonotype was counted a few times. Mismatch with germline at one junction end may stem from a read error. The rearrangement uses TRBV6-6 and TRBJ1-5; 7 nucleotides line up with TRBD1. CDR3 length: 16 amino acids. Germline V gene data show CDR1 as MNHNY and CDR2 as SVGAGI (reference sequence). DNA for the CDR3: TGTGCCAGCAGACCAGGGGGGACACAAAGCAATCAGCCCCGGCATTTT. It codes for CASRPGGTQSNQPRHF.

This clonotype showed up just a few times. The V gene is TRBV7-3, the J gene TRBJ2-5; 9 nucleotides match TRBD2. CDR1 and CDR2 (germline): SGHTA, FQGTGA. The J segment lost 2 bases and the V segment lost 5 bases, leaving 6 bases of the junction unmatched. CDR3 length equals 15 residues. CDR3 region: CASSPYSGGQETQYF. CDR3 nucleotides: TGTGCCAGCAGCCCCTATAGCGGGGGACAAGAGACCCAGTACTTC.

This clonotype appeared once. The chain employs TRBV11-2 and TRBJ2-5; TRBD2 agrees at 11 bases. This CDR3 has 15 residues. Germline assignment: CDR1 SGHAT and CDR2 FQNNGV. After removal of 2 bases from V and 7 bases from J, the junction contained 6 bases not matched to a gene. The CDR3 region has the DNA TGTGCCAGCAGCTTATTTAGCGGGGGGGAAGGGACCCAGTACTTC. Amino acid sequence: CASSLFSGGEGTQYF.

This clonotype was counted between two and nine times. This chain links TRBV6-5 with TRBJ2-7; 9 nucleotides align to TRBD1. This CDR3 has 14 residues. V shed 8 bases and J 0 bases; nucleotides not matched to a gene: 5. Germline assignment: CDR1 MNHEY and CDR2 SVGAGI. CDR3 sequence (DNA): TGTGCCAGCGGTCGACAGGGGGTCTCCTACGAGCAGTACTTC. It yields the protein CASGRQGVSYEQYF.

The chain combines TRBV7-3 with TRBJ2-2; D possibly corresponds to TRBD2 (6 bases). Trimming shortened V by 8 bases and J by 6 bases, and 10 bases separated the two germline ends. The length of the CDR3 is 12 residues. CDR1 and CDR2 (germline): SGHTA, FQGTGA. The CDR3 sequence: CASGRRAGELFF. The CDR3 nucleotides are TGTGCCAGCGGTAGGAGGGCCGGGGAGCTGTTTTTT. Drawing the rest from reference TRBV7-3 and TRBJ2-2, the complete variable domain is GAGVSQTPSNKVTEKGKYVELRCDPISGHTALYWYRQSLGQGPEFLIYFQGTGAADDSGLPNDRFFAVRPEGSVSTLKIQRTERGDSAVYLCASGRRAGELFFGEGSRLTVL.

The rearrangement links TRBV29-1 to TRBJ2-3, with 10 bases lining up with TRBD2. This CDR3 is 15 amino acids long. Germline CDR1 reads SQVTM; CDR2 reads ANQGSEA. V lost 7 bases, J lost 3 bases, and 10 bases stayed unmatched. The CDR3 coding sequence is TGCAGCGGTCGGGGTAGCGGGGGGCTTACAGATACGCAGTATTTT. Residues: CSGRGSGGLTDTQYF.

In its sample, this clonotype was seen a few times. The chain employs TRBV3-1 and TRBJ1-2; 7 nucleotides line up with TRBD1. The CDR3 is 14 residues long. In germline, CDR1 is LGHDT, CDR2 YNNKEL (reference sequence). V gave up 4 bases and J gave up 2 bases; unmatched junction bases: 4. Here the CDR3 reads CASSLMDRNYGYTF. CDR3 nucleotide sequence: TGTGCCAGCAGCCTTATGGACAGGAACTATGGCTACACCTTC.

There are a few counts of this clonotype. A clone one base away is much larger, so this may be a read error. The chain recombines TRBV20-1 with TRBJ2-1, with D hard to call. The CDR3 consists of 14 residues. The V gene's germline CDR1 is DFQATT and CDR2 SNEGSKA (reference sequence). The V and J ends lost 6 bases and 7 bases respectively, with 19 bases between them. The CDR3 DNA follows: TGCAGTGCGCCCGGGCCCCCGAGGAGTAATGAGCAGTTCTTC. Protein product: CSAPGPPRSNEQFF.

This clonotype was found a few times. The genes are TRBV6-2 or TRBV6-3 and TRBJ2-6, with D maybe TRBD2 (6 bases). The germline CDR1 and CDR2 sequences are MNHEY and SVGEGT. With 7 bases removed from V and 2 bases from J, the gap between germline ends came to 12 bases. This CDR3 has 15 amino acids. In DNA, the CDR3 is TGTGCCAGCATCCATCGGGGGACTGGGGCCAACGTCCTGACTTTC. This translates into CASIHRGTGANVLTF.

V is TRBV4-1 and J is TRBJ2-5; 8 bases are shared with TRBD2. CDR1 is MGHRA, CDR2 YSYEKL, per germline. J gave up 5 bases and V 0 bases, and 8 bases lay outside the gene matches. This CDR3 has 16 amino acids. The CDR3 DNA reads TGCGCCAGCAGCCAAGATGGGCTAGCGGGCGGGGAGACCCAGTACTTC. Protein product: CASSQDGLAGGETQYF.

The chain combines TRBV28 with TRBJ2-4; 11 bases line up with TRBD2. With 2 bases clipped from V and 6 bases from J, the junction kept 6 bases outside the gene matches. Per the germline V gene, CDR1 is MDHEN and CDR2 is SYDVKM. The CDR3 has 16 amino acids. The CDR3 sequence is CASSLKYLAGGNIQYF. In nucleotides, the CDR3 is TGTGCCAGCAGTTTAAAATACCTAGCGGGAGGAAACATTCAGTACTTC.

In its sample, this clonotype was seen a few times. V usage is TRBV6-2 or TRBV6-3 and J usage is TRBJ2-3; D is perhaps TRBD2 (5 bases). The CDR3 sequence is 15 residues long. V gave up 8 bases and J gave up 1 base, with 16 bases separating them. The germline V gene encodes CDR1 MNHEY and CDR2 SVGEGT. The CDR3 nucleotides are TGTGCCAGCCTTGGGTGGAGTAGCGGCACAGATACGCAGTATTTT. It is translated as CASLGWSSGTDTQYF.